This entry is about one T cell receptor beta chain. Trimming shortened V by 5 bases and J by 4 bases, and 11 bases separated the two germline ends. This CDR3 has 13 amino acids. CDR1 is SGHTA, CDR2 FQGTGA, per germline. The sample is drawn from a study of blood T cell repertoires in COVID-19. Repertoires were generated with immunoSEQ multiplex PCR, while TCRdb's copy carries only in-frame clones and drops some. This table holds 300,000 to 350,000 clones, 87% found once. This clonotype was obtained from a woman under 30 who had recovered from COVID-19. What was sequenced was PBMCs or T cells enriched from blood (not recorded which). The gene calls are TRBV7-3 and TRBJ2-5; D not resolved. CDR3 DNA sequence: TGTGCCAGCAGCGTTACGCAGTTAGAGACCCAGTACTTC. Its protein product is CASSVTQLETQYF.